Detailed here is one TCR beta chain. The antigen is not known. One entry per CDR3 protein, called by TCRdb with MiXCR from the PCR reads. The top ten hold nearly 55% of the sample, which has approximately 15,000 distinct CDR3 sequences, roughly 66% seen once. The data were taken from a study of esophageal squamous cell carcinoma under preoperative chemotherapy. Study-level information: Samples included peripheral blood T cells as well as tumor-infiltrating lymphocytes.

J lost 4 bases, V lost 2 bases, and 3 bases had no gene match. Germline CDR1 is WNHNN and CDR2 is SYGVQD (reference sequence). There are 14 residues in the CDR3. Time point given: before preoperative PTX-NDP chemotherapy. Before surgery, patients were given preoperative paclitaxel-nedaplatin chemotherapy. Findings and caveats of the study: Peripheral T cells showed a significant TCR diversity increase after chemotherapy, unlike tumor-infiltrating lymphocytes. Paclitaxel-nedaplatin therapy caused immediate, substantial clonotype frequency changes.

V is TRBV10-1 and J is TRBJ2-3; 7 nucleotides match TRBD2. The clonotype was recovered from a human donor with esophageal squamous cell carcinoma. The donor label of this sample is uncertain. Sampling took place from a patient given preoperative chemotherapy. The CDR3 DNA is TGCGCCAGCAGTGAGGGACTAGGGTCAGATACGCAGTATTTT. Amino acid sequence: CASSEGLGSDTQYF.